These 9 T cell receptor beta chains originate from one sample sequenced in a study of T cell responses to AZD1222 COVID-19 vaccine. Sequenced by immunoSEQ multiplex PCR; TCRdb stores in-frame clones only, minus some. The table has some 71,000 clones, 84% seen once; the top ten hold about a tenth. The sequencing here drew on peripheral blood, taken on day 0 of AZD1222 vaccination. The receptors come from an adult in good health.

CDR3 DNA: TGCGCCAGCAGCTTAGGAATAGGGCCGAACACTGAAGCTTTCTTT. This gives the protein CASSLGIGPNTEAFF. The chain recombines TRBV5-1 with TRBJ1-1; D is ambiguous. The germline gives CDR1 SGHRS, CDR2 YFSETQ. V was clipped by 2 bases and J by 1 base, with 12 bases between them. The CDR3 has 15 residues.

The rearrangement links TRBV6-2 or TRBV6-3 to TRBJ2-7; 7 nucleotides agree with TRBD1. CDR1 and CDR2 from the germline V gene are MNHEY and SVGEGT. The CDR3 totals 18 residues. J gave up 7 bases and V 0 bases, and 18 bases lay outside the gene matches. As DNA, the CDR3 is TGTGCCAGCAGTTACTCGGGGGTATGGGGGACAGTGGACCTGGAGCAGTACTTC. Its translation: CASSYSGVWGTVDLEQYF.

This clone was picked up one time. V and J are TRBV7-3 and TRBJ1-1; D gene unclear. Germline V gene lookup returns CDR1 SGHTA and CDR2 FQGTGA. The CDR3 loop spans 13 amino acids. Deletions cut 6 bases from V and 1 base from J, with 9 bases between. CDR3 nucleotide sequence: TGTGCCAGCAGTTACGACCGGAACACTGAAGCTTTCTTT. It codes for CASSYDRNTEAFF.

CDR3 region: CASSSPGEINYGYTF. The CDR3 DNA is TGTGCCAGCAGTAGCCCAGGGGAAATTAACTATGGCTACACCTTC. This chain joins TRBV28 and TRBJ1-2, with TRBD1 as a possible D gene (6 bases). V was shortened by 5 bases and J by 1 base, with 14 bases between the two germline ends. CDR3 length: 15 amino acids. In germline, CDR1 is MDHEN, CDR2 SYDVKM.

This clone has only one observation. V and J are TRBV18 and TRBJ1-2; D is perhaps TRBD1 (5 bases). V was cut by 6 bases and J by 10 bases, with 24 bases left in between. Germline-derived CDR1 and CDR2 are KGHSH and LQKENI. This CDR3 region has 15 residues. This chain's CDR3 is CASSLTSGTDGLYTF. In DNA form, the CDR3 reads TGTGCCAGCTCGCTAACATCCGGGACGGACGGACTCTACACCTTC. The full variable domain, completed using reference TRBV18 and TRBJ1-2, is NAGVMQNPRHLVRRRGQEARLRCSPMKGHSHVYWYRQLPEEGLKFMVYLQKENIIDESGMPKERFSAEFPKEGPSILRIQQVVRGDSAAYFCASSLTSGTDGLYTFGSGTRLTVV.

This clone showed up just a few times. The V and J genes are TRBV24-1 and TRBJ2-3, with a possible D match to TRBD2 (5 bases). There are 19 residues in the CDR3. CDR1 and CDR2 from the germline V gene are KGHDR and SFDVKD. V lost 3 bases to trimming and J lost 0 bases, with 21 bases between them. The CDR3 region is CATSDPSTPSGFSTDTQYF. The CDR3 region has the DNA TGTGCCACCAGTGATCCCAGTACACCTTCGGGGTTTAGCACAGATACGCAGTATTTT.

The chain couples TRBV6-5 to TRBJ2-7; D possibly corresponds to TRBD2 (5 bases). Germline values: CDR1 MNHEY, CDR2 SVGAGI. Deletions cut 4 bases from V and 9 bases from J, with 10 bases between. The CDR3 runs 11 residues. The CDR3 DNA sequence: TGTGCCAGCAGTTTCGAGGGCATGCAGTACTTC. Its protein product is CASSFEGMQYF.

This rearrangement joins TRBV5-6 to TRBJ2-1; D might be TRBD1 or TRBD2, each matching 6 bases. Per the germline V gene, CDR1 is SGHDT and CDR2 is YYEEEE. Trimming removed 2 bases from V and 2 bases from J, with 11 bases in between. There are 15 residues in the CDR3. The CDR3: CASSLGGIPYNEQFF. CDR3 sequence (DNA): TGTGCCAGCAGCTTAGGGGGGATTCCCTACAATGAGCAGTTCTTC.

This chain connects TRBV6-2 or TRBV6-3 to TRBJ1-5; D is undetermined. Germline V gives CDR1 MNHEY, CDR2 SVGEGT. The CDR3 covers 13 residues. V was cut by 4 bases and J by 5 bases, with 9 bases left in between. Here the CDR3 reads CASSFRGYQPQHF. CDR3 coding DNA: TGTGCCAGCAGTTTTCGGGGTTATCAGCCCCAGCATTTT.